This is a list of T cell receptor beta chains from one sample in a study of T cell responses to AZD1222 COVID-19 vaccine. Repertoires were generated with immunoSEQ multiplex PCR, while TCRdb's copy carries only in-frame clones and drops some. The top ten clones hold just over 5.5% of a sample with 85,000 to 95,000 clones, approximately 89% of them seen once. Sequenced material: peripheral blood, taken 28 days after the second AZD1222 dose. Every receptor here comes from an adult who received the AZD1222 COVID-19 vaccine. Each CDR3 is given with its conserved first and last residue. Fields, in order: V gene, J gene, CDR3 protein.

>TRBV9|TRBJ2-5
CASSGAPSGQETQYF
>TRBV20-1|TRBJ2-7
CSARVAHEQYF
>TRBV18|TRBJ1-1
CASSQGVHGVTEAFF
>TRBV18|TRBJ2-3
CASSPLGTDTQYF
>TRBV12-3/TRBV12-4|TRBJ1-2
CASGTGNYGYTF
>TRBV7-9|TRBJ2-4
CATSLGNQWDIQYF
>TRBV7-9|TRBJ2-7
CASSQGQGADEQYF
>TRBV6-1|TRBJ1-2
CASSAGGWYGYTF
>TRBV5-1|TRBJ2-3
CASSYTSGGAIRTDTQYF
>TRBV7-3|TRBJ1-2
CASSDGRQETYGYTF
>TRBV4-1|TRBJ1-1
CASSPEGMEAFF
>TRBV11-3|TRBJ2-1
CASSPGVGYNEQFF
>TRBV10-3|TRBJ2-3
CAISPRGGTPDTQYF
>TRBV19|TRBJ2-7
CASSRGGLYEQYF
>TRBV7-9|TRBJ1-6
CASSYRDRSSPLHF
>TRBV28|TRBJ1-1
CASSPPTGIKEAFF
>TRBV10-3|TRBJ1-1
CAIRETTGLTEAFF
>TRBV7-9|TRBJ1-2
CASTGGGEWYGYTF
>TRBV19|TRBJ2-7
CASSPNTFEQYF
>TRBV7-3|TRBJ2-7
CASSYLDRYSYEQYF